Listed below are T cell receptor beta chains from one sample, sequenced in a study of shared clonotypes between healthy human individuals. This table comes from immunoSEQ multiplex PCR, and its TCRdb copy is limited to in-frame clones, with some not included. This table has about half a million clones, 81% appearing once. The material sequenced was PBMCs. The receptors were gathered from a woman aged 40-49 years in good health. Some clones in this sample may be carry-over from other donors' samples. Each CDR3 is given with its conserved first and last residue. The D gene is left open where the match is weak. Rows give clone size only sometimes, using once, few, many, or a class for an expanded clone.

clone size: .
V gene: TRBV5-1
J gene: TRBJ1-2
CDR3 length: 15
D gene: .
CDR3 DNA: TGCGCCAGCAGCTTGGGGACTTTCGGCGACTATGGCTACACCTTC
CDR3 protein: CASSLGTFGDYGYTF

clone size: .
V gene: TRBV20-1
J gene: TRBJ2-1
CDR3 length: 11
D gene: .
CDR3 DNA: TGCAGTGCTTCTCTGTTCGGTGAGCAGTTCTTC
CDR3 protein: CSASLFGEQFF

clone size: .
V gene: TRBV2
J gene: TRBJ1-5
CDR3 length: 14
D gene: TRBD1
CDR3 DNA: TGTGCCAGCAGCCGGACAGGGCAGAATCAGCCCCAGCATTTT
CDR3 protein: CASSRTGQNQPQHF

clone size: few
V gene: TRBV13
J gene: TRBJ2-3
CDR3 length: 18
D gene: TRBD2
CDR3 DNA: TGTGCCAGCAGCTTCCCCCCCGGGACTAGCGGAAGCACAGATACGCAGTATTTT
CDR3 protein: CASSFPPGTSGSTDTQYF

clone size: .
V gene: TRBV30
J gene: TRBJ2-7
CDR3 length: 16
D gene: TRBD1
CDR3 DNA: TGTGCCTGGAACAAGGTGGGGACAGGGGGCTCTACCGAGCAGTACTTC
CDR3 protein: CAWNKVGTGGSTEQYF

clone size: .
V gene: TRBV4-3
J gene: TRBJ2-3
CDR3 length: 17
D gene: .
CDR3 DNA: TGCGCCAGCAGCCAAGATCCTCACCCCCGGTTGACAGATACGCAGTATTTT
CDR3 protein: CASSQDPHPRLTDTQYF

clone size: .
V gene: TRBV7-2
J gene: TRBJ2-3
CDR3 length: 15
D gene: TRBD2
CDR3 DNA: TGTGCCAGCAGCTTGGGGGGAGGGAACACAGATACGCAGTATTTT
CDR3 protein: CASSLGGGNTDTQYF

clone size: few
V gene: TRBV7-8
J gene: TRBJ1-5
CDR3 length: 16
D gene: TRBD1
CDR3 DNA: TGTGCCAGCAGACGCGACCCCGGGACAGGGGATCAGCCCCAGCATTTT
CDR3 protein: CASRRDPGTGDQPQHF

clone size: .
V gene: TRBV30
J gene: TRBJ1-4
CDR3 length: 13
D gene: .
CDR3 DNA: TGTGCCTGGATGGGCCCGGAAAGGGAAAAACTGTTTTTT
CDR3 protein: CAWMGPEREKLFF

clone size: .
V gene: TRBV7-8
J gene: TRBJ1-5
CDR3 length: 16
D gene: .
CDR3 DNA: TGTGCCAGCAGCGCAAGGAGGGACTATAGCAATCAGCCCCAGCATTTT
CDR3 protein: CASSARRDYSNQPQHF

clone size: .
V gene: TRBV28
J gene: TRBJ1-2
CDR3 length: 14
D gene: .
CDR3 DNA: TGTGCCAGCAGTTTATTTTCCATAGGGTATGGCTACACCTTC
CDR3 protein: CASSLFSIGYGYTF

clone size: .
V gene: TRBV27
J gene: TRBJ2-2
CDR3 length: 14
D gene: TRBD1
CDR3 DNA: TGTGCCAGCCGACGGGACAGGAGAACCGGGGAGCTGTTTTTT
CDR3 protein: CASRRDRRTGELFF

clone size: .
V gene: TRBV25-1
J gene: TRBJ2-5
CDR3 length: 15
D gene: TRBD2
CDR3 DNA: TGTGCCAGCAAGGGACTAGCGGGAGGGCCCGAGACCCAGTACTTC
CDR3 protein: CASKGLAGGPETQYF

clone size: many
V gene: TRBV19
J gene: TRBJ2-7
CDR3 length: 14
D gene: TRBD2
CDR3 DNA: TGTGCCAGTAGTACCCCGGGACTAGCAGCCGAGCAGTACTTC
CDR3 protein: CASSTPGLAAEQYF

clone size: .
V gene: TRBV20-1
J gene: TRBJ1-1
CDR3 length: 10
D gene: .
CDR3 DNA: TGCAGTGCTAGGGACATTGAAGCTTTCTTT
CDR3 protein: CSARDIEAFF

clone size: .
V gene: TRBV9
J gene: TRBJ2-3
CDR3 length: 16
D gene: TRBD2
CDR3 DNA: TGTGCCAGCAGCGTAGGCGTAGCGGGGCGCACAGATACGCAGTATTTT
CDR3 protein: CASSVGVAGRTDTQYF

clone size: .
V gene: TRBV10-3
J gene: TRBJ2-1
CDR3 length: 15
D gene: .
CDR3 DNA: TGTGCCATCAGTGATCCGGGAGAGCCTTACAATGAGCAGTTCTTC
CDR3 protein: CAISDPGEPYNEQFF

clone size: .
V gene: TRBV11-2
J gene: TRBJ2-7
CDR3 length: 17
D gene: .
CDR3 DNA: TGTGCCAGCAGCTTAGATGGGTCGGGCCTCCCATCGGGGGAGCAGTACTTC
CDR3 protein: CASSLDGSGLPSGEQYF

clone size: .
V gene: TRBV7-7
J gene: TRBJ2-5
CDR3 length: 14
D gene: .
CDR3 DNA: TGTGCCAGCAGCTTAGCGCTAGGGGCGGAGACCCAGTACTTC
CDR3 protein: CASSLALGAETQYF

clone size: many
V gene: TRBV11-3
J gene: TRBJ2-5
CDR3 length: 15
D gene: TRBD2
CDR3 DNA: TGTGCCAGCAGCAAACGAGGACTAGTGGAGGAGACCCAGTACTTC
CDR3 protein: CASSKRGLVEETQYF

clone size: .
V gene: TRBV5-6
J gene: TRBJ2-2
CDR3 length: 15
D gene: TRBD1
CDR3 DNA: TGTGCCAGCAGCTCAATCGGGACAGGTCGAGGGGAGCTGTTTTTT
CDR3 protein: CASSSIGTGRGELFF

clone size: .
V gene: TRBV18
J gene: TRBJ1-4
CDR3 length: 18
D gene: TRBD1
CDR3 DNA: TGTGCCAGCTCCCCGGGACAGGGAGGTTTGGCGACTAATGAAAAACTGTTTTTT
CDR3 protein: CASSPGQGGLATNEKLFF

clone size: .
V gene: TRBV6-1
J gene: TRBJ2-7
CDR3 length: 15
D gene: TRBD2
CDR3 DNA: TGTGCCAGCAGTGCGTGGCGGGAGGGTCTCTACGAGCAGTACTTC
CDR3 protein: CASSAWREGLYEQYF

clone size: .
V gene: TRBV6-5
J gene: TRBJ1-5
CDR3 length: 13
D gene: .
CDR3 DNA: TGTGCCAGCAGTTATTGGGTGGATCAGCCCCAGCATTTT
CDR3 protein: CASSYWVDQPQHF

clone size: .
V gene: TRBV5-1
J gene: TRBJ1-1
CDR3 length: 15
D gene: .
CDR3 DNA: TGCGCCAGCAGCTTTTTGGGGCTGGGGGACACTGAAGCTTTCTTT
CDR3 protein: CASSFLGLGDTEAFF

clone size: .
V gene: TRBV7-9
J gene: TRBJ2-5
CDR3 length: 14
D gene: TRBD1
CDR3 DNA: TGTGCCAGCAGTCAACAGGGGGTGTGGGAGACCCAGTACTTC
CDR3 protein: CASSQQGVWETQYF

clone size: .
V gene: TRBV27
J gene: TRBJ2-5
CDR3 length: 13
D gene: TRBD1
CDR3 DNA: TGTGCCAGCGCCCGGGACAGACAAGAGACCCAGTACTTC
CDR3 protein: CASARDRQETQYF

clone size: .
V gene: TRBV7-2
J gene: TRBJ2-3
CDR3 length: 16
D gene: TRBD1
CDR3 DNA: TGTGCCAGCGGCAACCGGGGACAGGGGCCCGCGGGGACGCAGTATTTT
CDR3 protein: CASGNRGQGPAGTQYF

clone size: few
V gene: TRBV28
J gene: TRBJ2-2
CDR3 length: 18
D gene: TRBD1
CDR3 DNA: TGTGCCAGCAGTTTAATTATTGTGAGGACAGGACTCACCGGGGAGCTGTTTTTT
CDR3 protein: CASSLIIVRTGLTGELFF

clone size: .
V gene: TRBV7-3
J gene: TRBJ2-1
CDR3 length: 17
D gene: .
CDR3 DNA: TGTGCCAGCAGCTTAGGGCGGACTGCCAAAGGCTACAATGAGCAGTTCTTC
CDR3 protein: CASSLGRTAKGYNEQFF

clone size: .
V gene: TRBV7-9
J gene: TRBJ1-1
CDR3 length: 14
D gene: TRBD1
CDR3 DNA: TGTGCCAGCGACGACGGACAGGGGAACACTGAAGCTTTCTTT
CDR3 protein: CASDDGQGNTEAFF

clone size: .
V gene: TRBV19
J gene: TRBJ2-5
CDR3 length: 15
D gene: .
CDR3 DNA: TGTGCCAGTAGTATACTGGGGGTAGGGCAAGAGACCCAGTACTTC
CDR3 protein: CASSILGVGQETQYF

clone size: .
V gene: TRBV30
J gene: TRBJ2-7
CDR3 length: 13
D gene: .
CDR3 DNA: TGTGCCTGGAGTGGTGCGTCAGCCTACGAGCAGTACTTC
CDR3 protein: CAWSGASAYEQYF

clone size: .
V gene: TRBV5-1
J gene: TRBJ2-7
CDR3 length: 14
D gene: .
CDR3 DNA: TGCGCCAGCAGCTTGGATGGCGGCTCGTACGAGCAGTACTTC
CDR3 protein: CASSLDGGSYEQYF

clone size: many
V gene: TRBV10-3
J gene: TRBJ1-1
CDR3 length: 15
D gene: .
CDR3 DNA: TGTGCCAGTATACAGGGTCGAGGATGGAACACTGAAGCTTTCTTT
CDR3 protein: CASIQGRGWNTEAFF

clone size: .
V gene: TRBV7-6
J gene: TRBJ2-7
CDR3 length: 16
D gene: .
CDR3 DNA: TGTGCCAGCAGCTTCGACAGGTTAGATGGTACGGGCGAGCAGTACTTC
CDR3 protein: CASSFDRLDGTGEQYF

clone size: .
V gene: TRBV10-1
J gene: TRBJ2-3
CDR3 length: 14
D gene: .
CDR3 DNA: TGCGCCAGCAGTGAGTCCAGGAGGGTGGATACGCAGTATTTT
CDR3 protein: CASSESRRVDTQYF

clone size: .
V gene: TRBV27
J gene: TRBJ1-1
CDR3 length: 13
D gene: .
CDR3 DNA: TGTGCCAGCAGTTTTTCTACAGGGTCAGAAGCTTTCTTT
CDR3 protein: CASSFSTGSEAFF

clone size: .
V gene: TRBV5-1
J gene: TRBJ2-5
CDR3 length: 14
D gene: TRBD1
CDR3 DNA: TGCGCCAGCAGCTTGGGACAGGGGGAAGAGACCCAGTACTTC
CDR3 protein: CASSLGQGEETQYF

clone size: few
V gene: TRBV6-4
J gene: TRBJ1-5
CDR3 length: 13
D gene: .
CDR3 DNA: TGTGCCAGCAGTCAGACAGACAATCAGCCCCAGCATTTT
CDR3 protein: CASSQTDNQPQHF